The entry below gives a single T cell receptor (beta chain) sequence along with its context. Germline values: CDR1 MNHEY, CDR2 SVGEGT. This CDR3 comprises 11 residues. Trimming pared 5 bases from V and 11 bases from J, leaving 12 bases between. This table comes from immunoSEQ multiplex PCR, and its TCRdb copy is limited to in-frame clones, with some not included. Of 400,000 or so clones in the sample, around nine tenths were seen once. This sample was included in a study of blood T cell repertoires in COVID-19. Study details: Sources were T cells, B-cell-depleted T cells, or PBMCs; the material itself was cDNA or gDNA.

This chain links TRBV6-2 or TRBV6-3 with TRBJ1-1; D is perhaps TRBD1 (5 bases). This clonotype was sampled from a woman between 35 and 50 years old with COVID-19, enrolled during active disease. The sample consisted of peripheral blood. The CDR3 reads CASSETGGAFF. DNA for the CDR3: TGTGCCAGCAGTGAGACCGGGGGGGCTTTCTTT.